The 10 T cell receptor beta chains listed next were all sequenced from one sample in a study of OX40 agonist ivuxolimab in advanced cancers. The assay was immunoSEQ multiplex PCR, and TCRdb's table has in-frame clones only and misses some. The sample lists tens of thousands of clones, 92% occurring once. The sample here was CD4+ or CD8+ T cells sorted from blood, taken in a trial of the OX40 agonist ivuxolimab. These receptors all stem from an adult with an advanced solid tumor such as melanoma, head and neck, liver or kidney cancer.

This clone has only a few counts. The chain carries TRBV5-1 and TRBJ2-6; D not certain. The CDR3 has 16 amino acids. Germline lookup yields CDR1 SGHRS and CDR2 YFSETQ. Trimming took off 0 bases at V and 0 bases at J, with 7 bases between the two ends. In DNA, the CDR3 is TGCGCCAGCAGCTTGGAATACTTCTCTGGGGCCAACGTCCTGACTTTC. The encoded protein is CASSLEYFSGANVLTF.

This clone was observed once. The chain joins TRBV29-1 to TRBJ1-2; 8 positions agree with TRBD1. Trimming took 0 bases from V and 7 from J; bases not matched to a gene: 4. Looked up from germline, CDR1 is SQVTM and CDR2 is ANQGSEA. The length of the CDR3 is 13 residues. CDR3 sequence reads: CSVEDPDRGGYTF. CDR3 nucleotide sequence: TGCAGCGTTGAAGATCCAGACAGGGGTGGCTACACCTTC.

The chain joins TRBV6-5 to TRBJ1-5, with 8 positions matching TRBD1. Germline-derived CDR1 and CDR2 are MNHEY and SVGAGI. The CDR3 length is 13 residues. The V gene end was trimmed by 5 bases and the J gene end by 5 bases; junction bases not matched to a gene: 2. The CDR3 loop is CASSPGGDQPQHF. The CDR3, as DNA: TGTGCCAGCAGTCCAGGGGGCGATCAGCCCCAGCATTTT.

In nucleotides, the CDR3 is TGTGCCAGCAGTCCCTCCTTGACAGGAAAGAATGAAAAACTGTTTTTT. Protein product: CASSPSLTGKNEKLFF. J is TRBJ1-4 and V is TRBV28; the D gene is possibly TRBD1 (6 bases). V lost 5 bases and J 5 bases, leaving 18 bases between the germline ends. The germline CDR1 and CDR2 sequences are MDHEN and SYDVKM. The CDR3 is 16 residues long.

This clone was seen only once. This chain uses TRBV4-3 with TRBJ1-1; TRBD1 might be the D (6 bases). Per the germline V gene, CDR1 is LGHNA and CDR2 is YSLEER. The CDR3 runs 14 residues. V shed 3 bases and J shed 1 base, with 9 bases lying between them. The CDR3 bases are TGCGCCAGCAGCCACGGGGGCAGGAACACTGAAGCTTTCTTT. Translation: CASSHGGRNTEAFF.

The CDR3 DNA reads as TGTGCCAGCAGTTTGGCGACCGACAGGCCTGGCACCCTCCACTTT. It is translated as CASSLATDRPGTLHF. The rearrangement links TRBV28 to TRBJ1-6, with D possibly matching TRBD1 (6 bases). The CDR3 sequence is 15 residues long. Germline CDR1 and CDR2: MDHEN and SYDVKM. With 3 bases removed from V and 14 bases from J, the gap between germline ends came to 20 bases.

The chain carries TRBV19 and TRBJ1-1; 9 bases map to TRBD1. Germline CDR1 and CDR2: LNHDA and SQIVND (reference sequence). This CDR3 spans 13 amino acids. Unmatched junction bases numbered 7, after V lost 10 bases and J lost 4 bases. CDR3 nucleotide sequence: TGTGCCACCGCCCTGACAGGGGGCACTGAAGCTTTCTTT. This translates into CATALTGGTEAFF.

V and J are TRBV27 and TRBJ1-1, with D uncertain. The CDR3 sequence is 13 residues long. CDR1 is MNHEY and CDR2 is SMNVEV in the germline V gene (reference sequence). The ends were cut back, 5 bases at V and 7 bases at J, with 14 bases in the middle. The CDR3 here is CASSPATADEAFF. The CDR3 DNA is TGTGCCAGCAGTCCAGCAACAGCCGATGAAGCTTTCTTT.

This clone was observed once. The DNA for the CDR3 is TGCGCCAGCAGCCAAGAGACAGGGGACCTCTACAATGAGCAGTTCTTC. Amino acids: CASSQETGDLYNEQFF. The chain links TRBV4-3 to TRBJ2-1, with TRBD1 matching over 8 bases. V lost 0 bases to trimming and J lost 3 bases; unmatched junction nucleotides: 4. Germline V gene data show CDR1 as LGHNA and CDR2 as YSLEER. The CDR3 consists of 16 residues.

V is TRBV7-9 and J is TRBJ2-7; 8 bases map to TRBD2. Germline V gene lookup returns CDR1 SEHNR and CDR2 FQNEAQ (reference sequence). The CDR3 is 14 amino acids. The J segment lost 3 bases and the V segment lost 5 bases, leaving 6 bases of the junction unmatched. The DNA for the CDR3 is TGTGCCAGCAGCCCTGAGACTAGCGTCTACGAGCAGTACTTC. This sequence encodes CASSPETSVYEQYF.